The 5 T cell receptor beta chains reported below all come from one sample, sequenced in a study of CXCR3-negative and CXCR3-positive naive CD8 T cells. Study-level points and caveats: For CXCR3-positive naive cells, TRB CDR3s were more hydrophobic than those of CXCR3-negative naive cells.

Antigen specificity for these receptors is unknown. Carrying UMI labels, the TRB cDNA libraries were prepared through 5' RACE. TCRdb re-called the 5' RACE reads and catalogs CDR3 proteins one per entry, DNA excluded. There are about 150,000 distinct CDR3 sequences in the sample, with approximately 0.46% held by the top ten. Sequencing used naive CXCR3+ CD8+ T cells from blood. The subset is: CD45RO-CCR7+CD27+CD95- naive CD8+ T cells expressing CXCR3 (TNR3+). These receptors all stem from a human donor in good health. Some clones in this sample may be carry-over from other donors' samples.

The chain combines TRBV21-1 with TRBJ2-7; the TCRdb D gene call, TRBD1, has no DNA to confirm it. TRBV21-1 is annotated as a pseudogene. The CDR3 runs 14 residues. CDR3 in amino acids: CASSKVGVSYEQYF.

The rearrangement links TRBV11-2 to TRBJ2-7; with no DNA, the TCRdb D assignment of TRBD2 cannot be verified. This CDR3 has 15 amino acids. Germline CDR1 reads SGHAT; CDR2 reads FQNNGV. The CDR3 protein is CASSLVLAGVDEQYF.

The chain recombines TRBV29-1 with TRBJ2-7. Germline lookup yields CDR1 SQVTM and CDR2 ANQGSEA. The CDR3 is made up of 12 amino acids. The CDR3: CSVRTDGYEQYF.

The CDR3 region is CASSQTGGGYEQYF. The rearrangement joins TRBV5-4 to TRBJ2-7; there is no DNA to check the TCRdb D call of TRBD1. Germline V CDR1 and CDR2: SGHNT, YYREEE (reference sequence). CDR3 length: 14 residues.

This chain connects TRBV20-1 to TRBJ1-2; TCRdb selects TRBD1, and the lack of DNA leaves this call unchecked. CDR3 size: 15 residues. Germline values: CDR1 DFQATT, CDR2 SNEGSKA (reference sequence). CDR3 region: CSAHSGTGGAYGYTF.